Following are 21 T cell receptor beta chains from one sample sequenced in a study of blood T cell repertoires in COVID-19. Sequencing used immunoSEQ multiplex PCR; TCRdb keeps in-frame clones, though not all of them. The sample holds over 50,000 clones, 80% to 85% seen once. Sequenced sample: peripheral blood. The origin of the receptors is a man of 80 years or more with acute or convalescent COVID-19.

The CDR3 sequence is CASSLGTGGFADTQYF. DNA of the CDR3: TGTGCCAGCAGCTTAGGCACAGGGGGCTTCGCAGATACGCAGTATTTT. The J gene is TRBJ2-3, the V gene TRBV7-8; 9 bases align to TRBD1. The CDR3 totals 16 residues. Germline CDR1 and CDR2: SGHVS and FQNEAQ. V was clipped by 1 base and J by 4 bases; unmatched bases: 6.

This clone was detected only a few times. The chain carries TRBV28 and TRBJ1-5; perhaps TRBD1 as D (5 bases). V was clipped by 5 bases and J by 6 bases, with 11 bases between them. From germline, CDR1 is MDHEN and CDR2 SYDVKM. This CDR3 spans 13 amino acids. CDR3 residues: CASSKGLSQPQHF. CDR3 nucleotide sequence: TGTGCCAGCAGTAAGGGGTTGAGTCAGCCCCAGCATTTT.

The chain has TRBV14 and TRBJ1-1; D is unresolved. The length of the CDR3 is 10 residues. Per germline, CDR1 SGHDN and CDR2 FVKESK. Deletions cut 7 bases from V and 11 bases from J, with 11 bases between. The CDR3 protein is CASKPHQAFF. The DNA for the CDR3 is TGTGCCAGCAAACCTCACCAGGCTTTCTTT.

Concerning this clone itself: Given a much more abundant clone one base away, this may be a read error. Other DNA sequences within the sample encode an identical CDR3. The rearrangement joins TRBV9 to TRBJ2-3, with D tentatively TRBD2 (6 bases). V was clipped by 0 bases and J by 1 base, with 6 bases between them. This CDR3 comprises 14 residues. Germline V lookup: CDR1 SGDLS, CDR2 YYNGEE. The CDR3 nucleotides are TGTGCCAGCAGCGTAGGGAGGGGCACAGATACGCAGTATTTT. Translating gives CASSVGRGTDTQYF.

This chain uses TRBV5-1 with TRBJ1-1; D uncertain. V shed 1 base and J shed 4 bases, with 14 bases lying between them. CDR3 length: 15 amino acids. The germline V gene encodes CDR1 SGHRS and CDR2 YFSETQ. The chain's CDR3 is CASSLSGLGSTEAFF. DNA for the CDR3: TGCGCCAGCAGCTTGTCGGGTTTGGGGAGCACTGAAGCTTTCTTT.

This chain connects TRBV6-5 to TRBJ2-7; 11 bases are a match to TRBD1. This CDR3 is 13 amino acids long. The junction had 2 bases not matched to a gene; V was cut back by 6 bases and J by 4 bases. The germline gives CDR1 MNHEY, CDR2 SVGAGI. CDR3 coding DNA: TGTGCCAGCAGGGGACAGGGGGTTTACGAGCAGTACTTC. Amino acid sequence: CASRGQGVYEQYF.

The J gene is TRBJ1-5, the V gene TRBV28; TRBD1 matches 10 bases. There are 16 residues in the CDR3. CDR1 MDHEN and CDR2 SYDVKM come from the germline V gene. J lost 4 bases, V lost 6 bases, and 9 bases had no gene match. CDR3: CASSLTGTGDNQPQHF. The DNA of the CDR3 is TGTGCCAGCAGCCTGACCGGGACAGGGGATAATCAGCCCCAGCATTTT. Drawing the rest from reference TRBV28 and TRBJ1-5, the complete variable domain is DVKVTQSSRYLVKRTGEKVFLECVQDMDHENMFWYRQDPGLGLRLIYFSYDVKMKEKGDIPEGYSVSREKKERFSLILESASTNQTSMYLCASSLTGTGDNQPQHFGDGTRLSIL.

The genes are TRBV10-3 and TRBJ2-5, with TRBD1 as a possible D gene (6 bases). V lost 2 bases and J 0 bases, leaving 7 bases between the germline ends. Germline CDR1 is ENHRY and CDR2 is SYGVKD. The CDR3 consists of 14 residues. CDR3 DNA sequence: TGTGCCATCAGTGAGAACAGGGACCAAGAGACCCAGTACTTC. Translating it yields CAISENRDQETQYF.

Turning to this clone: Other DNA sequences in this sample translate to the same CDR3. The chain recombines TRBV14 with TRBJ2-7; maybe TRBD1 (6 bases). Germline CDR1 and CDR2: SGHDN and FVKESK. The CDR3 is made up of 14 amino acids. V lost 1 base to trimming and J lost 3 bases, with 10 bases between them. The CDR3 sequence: CASSQGGGRYEQYF. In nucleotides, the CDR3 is TGTGCCAGCAGCCAAGGAGGGGGTCGCTACGAGCAGTACTTC.

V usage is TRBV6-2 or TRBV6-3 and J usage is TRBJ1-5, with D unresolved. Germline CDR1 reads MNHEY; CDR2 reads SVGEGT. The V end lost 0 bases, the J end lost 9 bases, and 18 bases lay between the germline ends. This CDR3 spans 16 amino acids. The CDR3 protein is CASSYSPGSSVGPQHF. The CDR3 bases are TGTGCCAGCAGTTACTCTCCGGGTTCCTCAGTCGGGCCCCAGCATTTT.

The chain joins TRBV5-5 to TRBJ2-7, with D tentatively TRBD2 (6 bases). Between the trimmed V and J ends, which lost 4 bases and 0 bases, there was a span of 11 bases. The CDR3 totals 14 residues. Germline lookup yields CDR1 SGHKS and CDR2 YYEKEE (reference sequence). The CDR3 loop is CASSRDGSSYEQYF. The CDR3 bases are TGTGCCAGCAGCCGGGACGGGAGCTCCTACGAGCAGTACTTC.

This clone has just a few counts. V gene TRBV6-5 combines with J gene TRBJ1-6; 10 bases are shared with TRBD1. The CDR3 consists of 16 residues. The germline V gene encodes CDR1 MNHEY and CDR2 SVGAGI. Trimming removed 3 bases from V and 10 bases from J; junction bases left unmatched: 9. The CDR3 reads CASSYSVGTGDSPLHF. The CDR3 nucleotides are TGTGCCAGCAGTTATAGCGTCGGGACAGGGGACTCACCCCTCCACTTT.

The CDR3 is CASSQGSGTYNEQFF. For the CDR3, the DNA is TGTGCCAGTAGTCAAGGTAGCGGGACTTACAATGAGCAGTTCTTC. The chain has TRBV19 and TRBJ2-1; 8 nucleotides align to TRBD2. The CDR3 covers 15 residues. Germline values: CDR1 LNHDA, CDR2 SQIVND (reference sequence). J was trimmed by 4 bases and V by 5 bases; bases with no gene match: 7.

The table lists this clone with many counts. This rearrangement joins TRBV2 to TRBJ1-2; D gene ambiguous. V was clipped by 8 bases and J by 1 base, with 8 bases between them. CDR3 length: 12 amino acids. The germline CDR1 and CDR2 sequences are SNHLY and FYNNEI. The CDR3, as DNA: TGTGCCAGCGGCTCCGATAACTATGGCTACACCTTC. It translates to CASGSDNYGYTF. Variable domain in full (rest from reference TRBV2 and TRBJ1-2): EPEVTQTPSHQVTQMGQEVILRCVPISNHLYFYWYRQILGQKVEFLVSFYNNEISEKSEIFDDQFSVERPDGSNFTLKIRSTKLEDSAMYFCASGSDNYGYTFGSGTRLTVV.

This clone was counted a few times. CDR3 DNA: TGTGCCAGCAGCGCCCGGGACACGAGGACTGAAGCTTTCTTT. Encoded protein: CASSARDTRTEAFF. The chain is built from TRBV7-2 and TRBJ1-1, with D perhaps TRBD1 (6 bases). Trimming shortened V by 5 bases and J by 5 bases, and 15 bases separated the two germline ends. This CDR3 is 14 amino acids long. In germline, CDR1 is SGHTA, CDR2 FQGNSA. The variable domain in full, completed from reference TRBV7-2 and TRBJ1-1, reads GAGVSQSPSNKVTEKGKDVELRCDPISGHTALYWYRQSLGQGLEFLIYFQGNSAPDKSGLPSDRFSAERTGGSVSTLTIQRTQQEDSAVYLCASSARDTRTEAFFGQGTRLTVV.

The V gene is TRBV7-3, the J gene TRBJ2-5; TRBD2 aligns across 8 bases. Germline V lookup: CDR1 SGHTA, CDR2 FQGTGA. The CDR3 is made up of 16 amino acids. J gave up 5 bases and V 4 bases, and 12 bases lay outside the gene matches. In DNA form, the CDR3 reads TGTGCCAGCAGCTCCGAGTCCAGCGGGAGTGCGGAGACCCAGTACTTC. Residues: CASSSESSGSAETQYF.

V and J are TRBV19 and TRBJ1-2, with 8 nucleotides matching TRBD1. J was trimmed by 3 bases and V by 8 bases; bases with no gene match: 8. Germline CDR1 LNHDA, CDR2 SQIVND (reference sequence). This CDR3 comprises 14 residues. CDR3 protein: CASSQGARDYGYTF. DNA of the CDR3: TGTGCCAGTTCTCAGGGGGCACGTGACTATGGCTACACCTTC.

The DNA for the CDR3 is TGTGCCAGCAGCTTATTCCAGGGGGCTGAAGCTTTCTTT. It yields the protein CASSLFQGAEAFF. The rearrangement joins TRBV7-2 to TRBJ1-1; 7 nucleotides align to TRBD1. The J segment lost 6 bases and the V segment lost 2 bases, leaving 3 bases of the junction unmatched. CDR1 and CDR2 (germline): SGHTA, FQGNSA. This CDR3 is 13 amino acids long.

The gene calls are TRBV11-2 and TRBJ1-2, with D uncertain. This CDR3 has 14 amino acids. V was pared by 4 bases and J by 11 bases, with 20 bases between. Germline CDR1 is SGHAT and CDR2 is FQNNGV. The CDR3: CASSSLLKVGGYTF. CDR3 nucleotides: TGTGCCAGCAGCTCGCTGTTAAAAGTAGGAGGATACACCTTC.

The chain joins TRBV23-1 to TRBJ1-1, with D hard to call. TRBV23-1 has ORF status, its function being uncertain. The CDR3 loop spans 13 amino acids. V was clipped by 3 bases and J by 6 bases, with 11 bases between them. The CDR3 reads CASSQSPVPEAFF. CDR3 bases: TGCGCCAGCAGTCAGTCCCCAGTCCCTGAAGCTTTCTTT.

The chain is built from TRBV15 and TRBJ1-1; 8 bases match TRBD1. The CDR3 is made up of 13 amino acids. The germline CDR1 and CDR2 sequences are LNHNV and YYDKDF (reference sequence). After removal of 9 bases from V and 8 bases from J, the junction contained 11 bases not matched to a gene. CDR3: CATNSGQGFEAFF. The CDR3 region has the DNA TGTGCCACAAACTCCGGACAGGGATTCGAAGCTTTCTTT.